These 5 T cell receptor beta chains share one sample of origin, sequenced in a study of blood T cell repertoires in COVID-19. The repertoire was sequenced with immunoSEQ multiplex PCR; TCRdb's copy has only in-frame clones and lacks some. The sample has hundreds of thousands of clones; about 88% are singletons. Sequencing input: PBMCs or T cells enriched from blood (not recorded which). Receptor source: a man in his fifties or sixties who had recovered from COVID-19.

The chain couples TRBV18 to TRBJ1-1; TRBD1 aligns across 7 bases. V trimming: 2 bases; J trimming: 5 bases; junction bases outside the gene matches: 8. Looked up from germline, CDR1 is KGHSH and CDR2 is LQKENI. This CDR3 region has 15 residues. The CDR3 here is CASSPGTAPVTEAFF. In nucleotides, the CDR3 is TGTGCCAGCTCACCAGGGACAGCCCCTGTGACTGAAGCTTTCTTT. Combining the CDR3 with reference TRBV18 and TRBJ1-1 gives the whole variable domain NAGVMQNPRHLVRRRGQEARLRCSPMKGHSHVYWYRQLPEEGLKFMVYLQKENIIDESGMPKERFSAEFPKEGPSILRIQQVVRGDSAAYFCASSPGTAPVTEAFFGQGTRLTVV.

CDR3 in amino acids: CATGEGGNQPQHF. The CDR3 DNA reads as TGTGCCACCGGGGAGGGAGGCAATCAGCCCCAGCATTTT. J is TRBJ1-5 and V is TRBV15; no clear D gene. The V and J ends lost 8 bases and 2 bases respectively, with 10 bases between them. Germline V gene sequence: CDR1 LNHNV, CDR2 YYDKDF (reference sequence). The CDR3 extends over 13 amino acids.

This chain joins TRBV12-2 and TRBJ2-5; the table's D call of TRBD1 was not tested on the DNA. TRBV12-2 is described as a pseudogene. The CDR3 runs 15 residues. For the CDR3, the DNA is TGTGCAAGTCGCGTAACCGGGACAGGGGACGAGACCCAGTACTTC. It yields the protein CASRVTGTGDETQYF.

The chain links TRBV6-5 to TRBJ1-2, with 8 bases that match TRBD1. Losses at the gene ends were 6 bases for V and 5 bases for J; bases not matched to a gene: 5. The CDR3 totals 13 residues. Germline V CDR1 and CDR2: MNHEY, SVGAGI. CDR3 coding DNA: TGTGCCAGCAGGGACCGGACAGGGTATGGCTACACCTTC. Protein sequence: CASRDRTGYGYTF.

The V and J genes are TRBV28 and TRBJ2-1, with a weak D call TRBD2 (5 bases). CDR1 is MDHEN and CDR2 is SYDVKM in the germline V gene. This CDR3 spans 17 amino acids. Trimming took 6 bases from V and 6 from J, leaving 24 bases between them. CDR3 residues: CASSLPFGVGLANEQFF. In nucleotides, the CDR3 is TGTGCCAGCAGCCTCCCCTTCGGGGTCGGACTCGCCAATGAGCAGTTCTTC.